This entry concerns a single T cell receptor (beta chain). What antigen it recognizes has not been identified. It has no much larger one-base neighbor in the sample; base qualities were not kept. The data are from a study of blood T cell repertoires in COVID-19 (dated by TCRdb to the early 2020s). Some background on the complete study: Samples from collaborators originated in the United States, Italy and Spain and spanned both the acute and convalescent phases of COVID-19. The prospective study material was composed of cDNA or gDNA derived from T cells, B-cell-depleted T cells, or PBMCs. Subjects who had been exposed to COVID-19, were actively infected with it, or had recovered from it provided the deeply sampled blood TCRbeta repertoires that made up the dataset. A freely available public database, intended as a resource for researchers studying the immune response to SARS-CoV-2, is where the repertoires were released. The samples were drawn from the first 160 participants of the ongoing ImmuneRACE study and from 950 to 1,500 subjects provided by 6 global collaborators. Nearly every sample came with metadata listing a de-identified subject ID, COVID-19 status, age in years and sex. HLA class I and class II types, where available, came from metadata supplied by the sample provider rather than from assay-based typing. Study-level results and caveats: How much clinical and demographic metadata was included differed by source and by participant, and the metadata was provided uncurated.

Its CDR3 holds 13 amino acids, cysteine through phenylalanine. Here the CDR3 DNA is all that survives: 39 bases in frame from base 1. Based on the germline V gene, the CDR1 and CDR2 sequences are KGHSH and LQKENI. V is cut by 0 bases and J by 4 bases, and the space between the germline ends is 6 bases. The immunoSEQ Assay, a bias-controlled multiplex PCR, was used to amplify TCRbeta CDR3 regions from genomic DNA. The source study handled its data this way. Within the assay, amplification of reference gene primers was used to estimate how many nucleated cells each sample contained. To quantify the absolute abundance of each unique TCRbeta CDR3 rearrangement, sequence reads were collapsed and filtered. For each sample, productive Simpson clonality was calculated by taking the square root of Simpson's diversity index across productive rearrangements. TCRdb retrieved this table from immuneACCESS and kept in-frame rearrangements only. Not all clones are present; in checked studies, unresolved V genes account for under half, and no reason is known for the remainder. The V and J calls and the clone size are those of that table, but D and trimming were determined from the DNA. The sample table records more than 100,000 clones; roughly 75% of these occur just once. In total, the top ten clones hold approximately 16% of the sample.

Whole blood was collected in K2EDTA tubes by collaborating institutions according to the institutions' own protocols. For TCRbeta analysis, collaborators shipped samples in one of three forms: frozen whole blood, isolated PBMCs, or DNA extracted from either of those sample types. The receptor chain draws on TRBV18 and TRBJ1-1, with no D gene named confidently. This TCR was recovered from a man aged 60 to 69 with active or convalescent COVID-19. Material for sequencing was peripheral blood. The CDR3 reads CASSPPSSTEAFF. DNA sequence: TGTGCCAGCTCACCACCGAGTAGCACTGAAGCTTTCTTT.